What follows are 13 T cell receptor beta chains derived from one specimen sequenced in a study of OX40 agonist ivuxolimab in advanced cancers. Assay used: immunoSEQ multiplex PCR; TCRdb lists only in-frame clones, some missing. This table holds tens of thousands of clones, roughly nine tenths found once. The input for sequencing was CD4+ or CD8+ T cells sorted from blood, taken in a trial of the OX40 agonist ivuxolimab. The receptors here all came from an adult with an advanced solid tumor such as melanoma, head and neck, liver or kidney cancer.

The CDR3 nucleotides read TGTGCCAGTAGCTCCCGGGACAGCCAAGAGACCCAGTACTTC. It codes for CASSSRDSQETQYF. J is TRBJ2-5 and V is TRBV19, with 7 bases fitting TRBD1. The germline V gene has CDR1 LNHDA and CDR2 SQIVND (reference sequence). The CDR3 covers 14 residues. V shed 6 bases and J 1 base; nucleotides not matched to a gene: 5.

The chain couples TRBV2 to TRBJ2-1; TRBD2 agrees at 9 bases. CDR3 length: 18 amino acids. V was pared by 4 bases and J by 0 bases, with 10 bases of the junction left unmatched. Germline V gene sequence: CDR1 SNHLY, CDR2 FYNNEI. The CDR3 DNA is TGTGCCAGCAGTGGGAAAAGCGGGAGGCCACGCTCCTACAATGAGCAGTTCTTC. It specifies CASSGKSGRPRSYNEQFF.

The chain joins TRBV7-9 to TRBJ1-5; 7 nucleotides match TRBD1. V lost 1 base to trimming and J lost 2 bases; unmatched junction nucleotides: 5. Per germline, CDR1 SEHNR and CDR2 FQNEAQ (reference sequence). The CDR3 extends over 16 amino acids. The CDR3 DNA follows: TGTGCCAGCAGCTTAGGACAGGGCGGGGGCAATCAGCCCCAGCATTTT. This gives the protein CASSLGQGGGNQPQHF.

The chain uses TRBV28 and TRBJ1-5, with D hard to call. V was clipped by 5 bases and J by 4 bases, with 6 bases between them. CDR3 length: 12 residues. Germline V lookup: CDR1 MDHEN, CDR2 SYDVKM. The CDR3 DNA reads TGTGCCAGCAGTACCCTTAATCAGCCCCAGCATTTT. Its protein is CASSTLNQPQHF.

The genes are TRBV7-9 and TRBJ2-2; no reliable D call. Per the germline V gene, CDR1 is SEHNR and CDR2 is FQNEAQ (reference sequence). The CDR3 sequence is 13 residues long. Trimming took 5 bases from V and 6 from J, leaving 10 bases between them. The CDR3 protein is CASSQSRPGELFF. The CDR3 nucleotides read TGTGCCAGCAGCCAAAGTCGCCCCGGGGAGCTGTTTTTT.

CDR3: CASSLGGRNQPQHF. In DNA form, the CDR3 reads TGTGCCAGCAGCTTAGGAGGGCGCAATCAGCCCCAGCATTTT. The rearrangement uses TRBV11-2 and TRBJ1-5; D call uncertain. CDR1 and CDR2 (germline): SGHAT, FQNNGV. The CDR3 has 14 amino acids. V was clipped by 1 base and J by 2 bases, with 6 bases between them.

The chain links TRBV4-1 to TRBJ1-5; TRBD1 agrees at 9 bases. The CDR3 is made up of 20 amino acids. The J segment lost 0 bases and the V segment lost 0 bases, leaving 12 bases of the junction unmatched. CDR1 is MGHRA and CDR2 is YSYEKL in the germline V gene. The chain's CDR3 is CASSQEHAGQGWDSNQPQHF. CDR3 DNA: TGCGCCAGCAGCCAAGAGCATGCGGGACAGGGCTGGGATAGCAATCAGCCCCAGCATTTT.

This chain uses TRBV10-3 with TRBJ1-2; D is unresolved. V was shortened by 4 bases and J by 6 bases, with 15 bases between the two germline ends. CDR1 is ENHRY, CDR2 SYGVKD, per germline. CDR3 length: 14 amino acids. The CDR3 bases are TGTGCCATCAGTGGAGGGAAGGTCCAGAATGGCTACACCTTC. Protein product: CAISGGKVQNGYTF.

This clone occurred a few times. The chain is built from TRBV10-3 and TRBJ1-2; D is ambiguous. This CDR3 is built from 13 residues. Per the germline V gene, CDR1 is ENHRY and CDR2 is SYGVKD. Trimming took off 8 bases at V and 0 bases at J, with 10 bases between the two ends. CDR3 in DNA: TGTGCCATCGCGACGGCTACTAACTATGGCTACACCTTC. As protein: CAIATATNYGYTF.

The chain links TRBV7-8 to TRBJ2-5; 14 bases align to TRBD2. J was trimmed by 4 bases and V by 5 bases; bases with no gene match: 6. Germline V gene sequence: CDR1 SGHVS, CDR2 FQNEAQ. The length of the CDR3 is 16 residues. CDR3 sequence reads: CASSPTSGGALETQYF. In nucleotides, the CDR3 is TGTGCCAGCAGCCCGACTAGCGGGGGGGCCTTAGAGACCCAGTACTTC.

The rearrangement uses TRBV30 and TRBJ1-5, with D possibly TRBD1 on 5 matching bases. Between the trimmed V and J ends, which lost 6 bases and 3 bases, there was a span of 15 bases. This CDR3 has 14 amino acids. Germline V CDR1 and CDR2: GTSNPN, SVGIG (reference sequence). CDR3 sequence (DNA): TGTGCCTGCGCGGAGAGGGGCTTCAATCAGCCCCAGCATTTT. Translated: CACAERGFNQPQHF.

The chain joins TRBV7-9 to TRBJ2-3; 10 positions match TRBD2. This CDR3 comprises 15 residues. The germline gives CDR1 SEHNR, CDR2 FQNEAQ (reference sequence). V lost 2 bases to trimming and J lost 3 bases; unmatched junction nucleotides: 2. In nucleotides, the CDR3 is TGTGCCAGCAGCTTACAGCGGGGGGGGACAGATACGCAGTATTTT. This encodes CASSLQRGGTDTQYF.

The chain links TRBV5-1 to TRBJ2-1; D gene unclear. Germline values: CDR1 SGHRS, CDR2 YFSETQ. CDR3 length: 15 residues. Trimming left V 0 bases short and J 5 bases short, with 12 bases between. The DNA of the CDR3 is TGCGCCAGCAGCTTGGCCGATCTACCGAACAATGAGCAGTTCTTC. Protein product: CASSLADLPNNEQFF.